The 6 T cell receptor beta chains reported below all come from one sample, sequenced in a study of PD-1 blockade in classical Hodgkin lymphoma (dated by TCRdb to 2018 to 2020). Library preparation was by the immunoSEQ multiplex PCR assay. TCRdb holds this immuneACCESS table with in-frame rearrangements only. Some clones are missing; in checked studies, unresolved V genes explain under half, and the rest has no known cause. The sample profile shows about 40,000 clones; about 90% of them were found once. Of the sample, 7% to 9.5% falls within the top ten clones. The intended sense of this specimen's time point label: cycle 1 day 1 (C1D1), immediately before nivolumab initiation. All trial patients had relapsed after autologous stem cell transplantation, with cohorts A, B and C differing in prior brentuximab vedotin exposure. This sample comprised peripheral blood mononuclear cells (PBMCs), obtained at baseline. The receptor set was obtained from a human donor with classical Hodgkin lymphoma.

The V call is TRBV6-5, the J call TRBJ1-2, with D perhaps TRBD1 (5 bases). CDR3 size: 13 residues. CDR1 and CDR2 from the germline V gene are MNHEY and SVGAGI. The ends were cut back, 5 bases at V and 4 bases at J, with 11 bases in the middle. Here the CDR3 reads CASSPGVGYGYTF. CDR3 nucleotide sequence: TGTGCCAGCAGTCCGGGGGTTGGCTATGGCTACACCTTC.

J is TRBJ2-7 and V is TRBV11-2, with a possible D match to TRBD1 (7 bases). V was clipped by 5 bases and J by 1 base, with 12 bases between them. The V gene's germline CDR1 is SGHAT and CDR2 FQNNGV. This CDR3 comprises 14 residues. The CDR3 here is CASSAGQLSYEQYF. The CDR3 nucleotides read TGTGCCAGCAGCGCGGGACAGCTATCCTACGAGCAGTACTTC.

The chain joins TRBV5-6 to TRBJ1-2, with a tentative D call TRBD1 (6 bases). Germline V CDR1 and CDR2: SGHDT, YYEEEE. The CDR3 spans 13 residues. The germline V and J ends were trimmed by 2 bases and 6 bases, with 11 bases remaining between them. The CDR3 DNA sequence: TGTGCCAGCAGCTTAGGACAGAATAATGGCTACACCTTC. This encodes CASSLGQNNGYTF.

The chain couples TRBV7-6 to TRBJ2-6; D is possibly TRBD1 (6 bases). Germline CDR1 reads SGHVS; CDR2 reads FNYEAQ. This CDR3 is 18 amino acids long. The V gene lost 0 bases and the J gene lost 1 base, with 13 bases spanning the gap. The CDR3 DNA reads TGTGCCAGCAGCTTAGCGGGCAGGGGAATTTCTGGGGCCAACGTCCTGACTTTC. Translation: CASSLAGRGISGANVLTF.

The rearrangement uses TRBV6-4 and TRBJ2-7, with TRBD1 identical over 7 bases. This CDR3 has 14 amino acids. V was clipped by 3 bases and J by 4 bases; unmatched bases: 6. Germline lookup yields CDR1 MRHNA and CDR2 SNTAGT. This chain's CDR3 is CASSERQGSYEQYF. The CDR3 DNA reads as TGTGCCAGCAGTGAGAGACAGGGATCGTACGAGCAGTACTTC.

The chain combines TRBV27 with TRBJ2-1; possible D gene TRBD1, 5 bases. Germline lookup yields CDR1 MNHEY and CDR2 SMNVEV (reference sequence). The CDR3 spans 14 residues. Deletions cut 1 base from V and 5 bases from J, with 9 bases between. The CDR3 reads CASSLLGLNNEQFF. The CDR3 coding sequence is TGTGCCAGCAGTTTATTGGGGCTTAACAATGAGCAGTTCTTC.